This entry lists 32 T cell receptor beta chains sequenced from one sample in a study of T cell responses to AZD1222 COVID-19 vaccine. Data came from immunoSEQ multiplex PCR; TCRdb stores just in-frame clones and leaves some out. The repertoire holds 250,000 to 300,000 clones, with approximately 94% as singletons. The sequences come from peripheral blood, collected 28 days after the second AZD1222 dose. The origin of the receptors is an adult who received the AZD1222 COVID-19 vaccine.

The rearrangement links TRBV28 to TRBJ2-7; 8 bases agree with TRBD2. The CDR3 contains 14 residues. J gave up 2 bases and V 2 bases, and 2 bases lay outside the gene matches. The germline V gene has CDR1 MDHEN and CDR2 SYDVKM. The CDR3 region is CASSLAGGAYEQYF. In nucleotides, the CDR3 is TGTGCCAGCAGTTTAGCGGGAGGCGCCTACGAGCAGTACTTC.

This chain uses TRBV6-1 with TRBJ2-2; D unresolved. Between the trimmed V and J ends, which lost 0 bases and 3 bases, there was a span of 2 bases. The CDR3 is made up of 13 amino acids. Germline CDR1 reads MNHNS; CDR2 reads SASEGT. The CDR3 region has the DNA TGTGCCAGCAGTGAAGCGTACACCGGGGAGCTGTTTTTT. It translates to CASSEAYTGELFF.

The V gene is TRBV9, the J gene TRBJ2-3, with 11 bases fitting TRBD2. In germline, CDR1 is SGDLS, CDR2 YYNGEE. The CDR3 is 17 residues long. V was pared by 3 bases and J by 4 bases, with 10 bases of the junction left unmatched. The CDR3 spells CASSERGLAVSPDTQYF. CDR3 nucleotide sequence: TGTGCCAGCAGCGAGAGGGGACTAGCGGTGTCTCCAGATACGCAGTATTTT.

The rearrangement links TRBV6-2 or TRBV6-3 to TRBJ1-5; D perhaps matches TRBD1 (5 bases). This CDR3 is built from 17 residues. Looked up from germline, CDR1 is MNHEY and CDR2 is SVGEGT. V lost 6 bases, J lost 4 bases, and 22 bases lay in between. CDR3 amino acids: CASSAGLARDTNQPQHF. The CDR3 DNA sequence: TGTGCCAGCAGCGCTGGTCTCGCCAGGGATACAAATCAGCCCCAGCATTTT.

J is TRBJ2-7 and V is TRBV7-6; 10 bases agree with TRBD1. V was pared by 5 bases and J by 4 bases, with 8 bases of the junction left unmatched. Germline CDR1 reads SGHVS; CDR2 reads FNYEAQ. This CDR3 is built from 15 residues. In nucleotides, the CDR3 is TGTGCCAGCAGCCCTTTGGGACAGGGGACTTACGAGCAGTACTTC. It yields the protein CASSPLGQGTYEQYF.

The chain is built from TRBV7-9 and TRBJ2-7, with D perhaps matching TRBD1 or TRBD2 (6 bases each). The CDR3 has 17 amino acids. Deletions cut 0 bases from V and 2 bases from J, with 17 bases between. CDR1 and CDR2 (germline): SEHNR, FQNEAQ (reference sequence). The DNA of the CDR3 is TGTGCCAGCAGCTTAGCGCGGGGCAGGGGTCCAACCTACGAGCAGTACTTC. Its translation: CASSLARGRGPTYEQYF.

This CDR3 reads CASSKEDRVPRYGYTF. In DNA, the CDR3 is TGTGCCAGCAGCAAGGAGGACAGAGTCCCTCGATATGGCTACACCTTC. This chain joins TRBV21-1 and TRBJ1-2; the table calls TRBD1, which could not be checked here. TRBV21-1 is a pseudogene. The CDR3 sequence is 16 residues long.

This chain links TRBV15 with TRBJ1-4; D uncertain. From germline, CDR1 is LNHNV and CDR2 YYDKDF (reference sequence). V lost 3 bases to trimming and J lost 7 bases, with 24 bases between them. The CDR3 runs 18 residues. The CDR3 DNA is TGTGCCACCAGCAGGGACGGGATGGATCAGACGGTGGGTGAAAAACTGTTTTTT. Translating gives CATSRDGMDQTVGEKLFF.

CDR3 loop: CASSSTGTRNSPLHF. CDR3 DNA sequence: TGTGCCAGCAGCTCCACAGGGACTCGGAATTCACCCCTCCACTTT. This chain uses TRBV11-1 with TRBJ1-6; D perhaps matches TRBD1 (6 bases). There are 15 residues in the CDR3. Germline CDR1 is SGHAT and CDR2 is FQDESV (reference sequence). Trimming shortened V by 4 bases and J by 7 bases, and 14 bases separated the two germline ends.

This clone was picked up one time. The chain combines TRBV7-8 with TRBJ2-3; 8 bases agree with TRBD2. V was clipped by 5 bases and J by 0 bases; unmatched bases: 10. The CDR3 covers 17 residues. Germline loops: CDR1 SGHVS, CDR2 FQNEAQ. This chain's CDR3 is CASSHSRGGGSTDTQYF. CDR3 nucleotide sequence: TGTGCCAGCAGCCACTCCCGGGGCGGGGGGAGCACAGATACGCAGTATTTT.

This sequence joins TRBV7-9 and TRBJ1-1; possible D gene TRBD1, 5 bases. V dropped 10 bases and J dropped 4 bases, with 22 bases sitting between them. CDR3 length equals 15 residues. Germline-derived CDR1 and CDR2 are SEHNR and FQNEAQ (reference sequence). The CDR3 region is CATRGPEIRGTEAFF. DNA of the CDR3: TGTGCCACCAGAGGCCCCGAAATAAGGGGCACTGAAGCTTTCTTT.

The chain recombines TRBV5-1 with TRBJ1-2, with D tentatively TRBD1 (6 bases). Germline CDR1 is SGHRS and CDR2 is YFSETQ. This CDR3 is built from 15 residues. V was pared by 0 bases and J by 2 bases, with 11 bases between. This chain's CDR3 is CASSLAPGTNYGYTF. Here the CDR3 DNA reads TGCGCCAGCAGCTTGGCCCCAGGGACAAACTATGGCTACACCTTC. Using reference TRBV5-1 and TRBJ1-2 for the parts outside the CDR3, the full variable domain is KAGVTQTPRYLIKTRGQQVTLSCSPISGHRSVSWYQQTPGQGLQFLFEYFSETQRNKGNFPGRFSGRQFSNSRSEMNVSTLELGDSALYLCASSLAPGTNYGYTFGSGTRLTVV.

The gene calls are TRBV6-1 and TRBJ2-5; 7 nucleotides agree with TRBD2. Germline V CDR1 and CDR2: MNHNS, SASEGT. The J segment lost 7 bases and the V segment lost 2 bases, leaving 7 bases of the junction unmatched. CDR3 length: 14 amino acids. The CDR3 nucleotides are TGTGCCAGCAGTGAAAATGGCGGGAGAGGGACCCAGTACTTC. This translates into CASSENGGRGTQYF.

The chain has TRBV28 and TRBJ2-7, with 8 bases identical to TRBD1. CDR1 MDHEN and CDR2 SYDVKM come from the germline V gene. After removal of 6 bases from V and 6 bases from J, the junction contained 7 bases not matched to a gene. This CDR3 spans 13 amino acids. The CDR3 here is CASRYPGGSEQYF. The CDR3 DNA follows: TGTGCCAGCAGATATCCAGGGGGCTCCGAGCAGTACTTC.

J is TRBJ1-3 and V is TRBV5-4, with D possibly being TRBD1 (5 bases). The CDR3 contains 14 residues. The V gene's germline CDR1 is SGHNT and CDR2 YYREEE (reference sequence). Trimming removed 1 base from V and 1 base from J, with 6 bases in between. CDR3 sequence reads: CASSLKGSGNTIYF. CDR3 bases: TGTGCCAGCAGCTTGAAGGGGTCTGGAAACACCATATATTTT.

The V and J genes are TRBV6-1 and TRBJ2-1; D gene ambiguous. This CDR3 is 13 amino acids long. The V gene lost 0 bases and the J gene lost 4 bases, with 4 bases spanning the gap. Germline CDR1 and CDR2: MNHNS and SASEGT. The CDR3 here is CASSEAEYNEQFF. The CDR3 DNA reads TGTGCCAGCAGTGAAGCGGAATACAATGAGCAGTTCTTC.

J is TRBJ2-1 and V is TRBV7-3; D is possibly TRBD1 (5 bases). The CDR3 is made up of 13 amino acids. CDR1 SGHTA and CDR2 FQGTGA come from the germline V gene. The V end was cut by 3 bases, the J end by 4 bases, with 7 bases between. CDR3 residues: CASSLSGYNEQFF. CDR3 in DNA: TGTGCCAGCAGCTTGTCAGGGTACAATGAGCAGTTCTTC.

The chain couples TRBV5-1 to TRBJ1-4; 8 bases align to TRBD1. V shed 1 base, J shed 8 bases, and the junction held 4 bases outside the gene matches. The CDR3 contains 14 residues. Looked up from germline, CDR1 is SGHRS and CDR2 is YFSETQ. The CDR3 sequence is CASSLSTGGEKLFF. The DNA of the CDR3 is TGCGCCAGCAGCTTGAGTACAGGGGGAGAAAAACTGTTTTTT.

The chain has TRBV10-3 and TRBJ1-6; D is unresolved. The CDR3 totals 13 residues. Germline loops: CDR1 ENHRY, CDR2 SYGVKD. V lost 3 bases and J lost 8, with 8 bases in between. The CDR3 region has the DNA TGTGCCATCAGTGATAACTGGGATTCACCCCTCCACTTT. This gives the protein CAISDNWDSPLHF.

The CDR3 loop reads CASSHSQGGGNQPQHF. In DNA, the CDR3 is TGTGCCAGCAGCCACAGTCAGGGGGGCGGCAATCAGCCCCAGCATTTT. The chain combines TRBV5-4 with TRBJ1-5; 7 bases match TRBD1. V was pared by 4 bases and J by 2 bases, with 9 bases of the junction left unmatched. Germline V gives CDR1 SGHNT, CDR2 YYREEE (reference sequence). There are 16 residues in the CDR3.

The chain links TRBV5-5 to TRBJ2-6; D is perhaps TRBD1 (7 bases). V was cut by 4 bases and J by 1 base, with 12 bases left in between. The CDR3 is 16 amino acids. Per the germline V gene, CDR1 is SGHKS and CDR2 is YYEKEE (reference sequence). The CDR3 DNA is TGTGCCAGCAGCCAACAGGGGACTTCTGGGGCCAACGTCCTGACTTTC. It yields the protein CASSQQGTSGANVLTF.

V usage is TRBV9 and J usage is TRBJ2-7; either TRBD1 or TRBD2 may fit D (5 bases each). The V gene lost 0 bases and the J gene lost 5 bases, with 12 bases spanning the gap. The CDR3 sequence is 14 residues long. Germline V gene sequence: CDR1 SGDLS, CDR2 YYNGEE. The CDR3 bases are TGTGCCAGCAGCGTAGGGGACGGTTCGCACGAGCAGTACTTC. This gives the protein CASSVGDGSHEQYF. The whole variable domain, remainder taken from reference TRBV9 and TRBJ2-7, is DSGVTQTPKHLITATGQRVTLRCSPRSGDLSVYWYQQSLDQGLQFLIQYYNGEERAKGNILERFSAQQFPDLHSELNLSSLELGDSALYFCASSVGDGSHEQYFGPGTRLTVT.

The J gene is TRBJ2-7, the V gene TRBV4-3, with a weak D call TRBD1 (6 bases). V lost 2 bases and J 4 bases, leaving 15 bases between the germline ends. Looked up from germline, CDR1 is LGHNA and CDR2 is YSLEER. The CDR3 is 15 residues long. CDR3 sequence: CASSQSHRGIYEQYF. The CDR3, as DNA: TGCGCCAGCAGCCAAAGTCATAGGGGGATATACGAGCAGTACTTC.

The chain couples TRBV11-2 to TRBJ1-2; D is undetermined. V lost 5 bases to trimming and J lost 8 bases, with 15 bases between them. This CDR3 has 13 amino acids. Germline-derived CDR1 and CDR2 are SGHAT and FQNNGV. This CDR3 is CASSPSPRTGYTF. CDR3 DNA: TGTGCCAGCAGCCCCTCACCGAGAACGGGCTACACCTTC.

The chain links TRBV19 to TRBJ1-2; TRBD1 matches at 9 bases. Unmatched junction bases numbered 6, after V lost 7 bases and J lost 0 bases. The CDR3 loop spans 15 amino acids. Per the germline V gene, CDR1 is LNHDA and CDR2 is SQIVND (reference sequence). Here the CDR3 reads CASKSDRGANYGYTF. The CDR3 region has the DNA TGTGCCAGTAAATCCGACAGGGGGGCTAACTATGGCTACACCTTC.

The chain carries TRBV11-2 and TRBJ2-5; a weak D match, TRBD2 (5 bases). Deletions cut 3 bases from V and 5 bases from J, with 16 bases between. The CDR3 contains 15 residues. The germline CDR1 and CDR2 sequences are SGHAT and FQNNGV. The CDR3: CASSFQRRRAETQYF. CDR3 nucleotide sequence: TGTGCCAGCAGCTTTCAGAGGCGGCGGGCGGAGACCCAGTACTTC.

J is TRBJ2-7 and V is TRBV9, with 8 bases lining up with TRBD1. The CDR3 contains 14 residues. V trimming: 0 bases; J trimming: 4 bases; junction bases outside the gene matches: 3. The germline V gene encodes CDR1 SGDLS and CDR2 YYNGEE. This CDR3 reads CASSVATGGYEQYF. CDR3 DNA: TGTGCCAGCAGCGTAGCCACAGGGGGGTACGAGCAGTACTTC.

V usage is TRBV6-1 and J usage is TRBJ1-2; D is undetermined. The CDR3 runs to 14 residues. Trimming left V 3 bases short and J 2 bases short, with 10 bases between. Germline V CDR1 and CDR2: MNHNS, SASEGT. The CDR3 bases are TGTGCCAGCAGTGATGGTAAATCCAACTATGGCTACACCTTC. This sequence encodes CASSDGKSNYGYTF.

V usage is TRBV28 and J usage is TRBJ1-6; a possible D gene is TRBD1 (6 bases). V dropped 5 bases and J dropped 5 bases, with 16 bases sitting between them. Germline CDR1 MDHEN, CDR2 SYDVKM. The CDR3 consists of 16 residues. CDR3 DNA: TGTGCCAGCAGTCCCGGGGGGGGCGGCAATAATTCACCCCTCCACTTT. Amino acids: CASSPGGGGNNSPLHF.

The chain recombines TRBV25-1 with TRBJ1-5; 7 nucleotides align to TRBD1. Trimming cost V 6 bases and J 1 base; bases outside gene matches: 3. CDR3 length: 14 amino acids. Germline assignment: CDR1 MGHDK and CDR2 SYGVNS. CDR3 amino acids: CASSQTGSNQPQHF. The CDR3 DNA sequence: TGTGCCAGCAGCCAGACAGGGAGCAATCAGCCCCAGCATTTT.

The CDR3 DNA reads as TGTGCCAGCAGTGAAGCTGGGGGACTAGCAGGGGAGACCCAGTACTTC. Protein: CASSEAGGLAGETQYF. The chain links TRBV2 to TRBJ2-5; 9 bases align to TRBD2. From germline, CDR1 is SNHLY and CDR2 FYNNEI. With 0 bases clipped from V and 5 bases from J, the junction kept 7 bases outside the gene matches. This CDR3 spans 16 amino acids.

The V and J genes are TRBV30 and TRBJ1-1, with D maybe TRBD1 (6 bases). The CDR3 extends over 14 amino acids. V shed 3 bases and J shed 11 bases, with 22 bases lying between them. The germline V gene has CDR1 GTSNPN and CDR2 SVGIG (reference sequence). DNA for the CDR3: TGTGCCTGGAGCCGACCACAGGGAGCCGCGGGGGCTTTCTTT. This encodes CAWSRPQGAAGAFF.